The entry below describes one TCR beta chain. At least ten counts were recorded for this clonotype. What antigen it recognizes has not been identified. No much larger clonotype is one base removed from it; base qualities were not supplied. Naive CD8 T cell libraries were made from approximately 20,000 to 1,000,000 sorted cells using 10%, 30% or 50% of purified RNA. On a BD FACSAria II, naive CD8 T cells were FACS-sorted as CD8+CD4-CCR7+CD45RA+ and collected into RLT Plus buffer. To test detection sensitivity, Jurkat RNA equal to ten TCR copies was added to samples of roughly 18,000-1,100,000 naive CD8 T cells. Enrichment of CD8 T cells was performed with RosetteSep CD8+ T Cell Enrichment Cocktail and Ficoll-Paque, after which ACK red cell lysis was carried out. This entry is derived from a study of molecular identifiers for immune sequencing clone quantification (dated by TCRdb to 2017 to 2018). In the study overall: In a replicate experiment, RNA from roughly 18,000 or 92,000 naive CD8 T cells was split into five aliquots, four of which were sequenced. This methods study benchmarked molecular-identifier clustering-based TCR repertoire sequencing (MIDCIRS) and TCR RNA copy counting, using CD8 T cells to do so.

The CDR3 measures 15 amino acids from cysteine to phenylalanine. Of the read, only the CDR3 DNA is kept; its 45 bases are in frame from base 1. The junction shows trimming of 1 base on V and 7 bases on J, plus 13 bases between the germline ends. The germline V gene (reference sequence) yields SEHNR for CDR1 and FQNEAQ for CDR2. Libraries came from PCR. Data came from an Illumina HiSeq 4000. Bulk TCR libraries were generated as previously described, with the TCR primers listed in Table S5 used. Purification of total RNA was performed with the Qiagen AllPrep DNA/RNA kit. Before analysis, reads from multiple sequencing runs of one library were combined. On the study's bioinformatics: Only reads with exact TCR constant sequence were kept, trimmed to 150 nt, and grouped by their 12-nt molecular barcodes. Reads inside each barcode group were sub-clustered using a 15% Levenshtein threshold, and a quality-weighted consensus sequence was constructed for each RNA molecule. Non-functional sequences were excluded, and lower-count sequences lying one edit away from another sequence were also excluded. Barcode sub-clusters with fewer than 20% of the maximum read count were removed, based on fitting two negative binomial distributions. The public reads were reprocessed in TCRdb via fastp at Q25 and MiXCR, keeping in-frame beta chains. Every entry covers one CDR3 protein and lists the most common genes and DNA from its rows. TCRdb, rather than the study authors, made the V and J calls. This sample comprises hundreds of thousands of distinct CDR3 sequences, 20% to 25% of them detected only once. The top ten clonotypes cover approximately 0.84% of the sample.

General findings and caveats noted by the study authors: Spiked-in Jurkat TCR RNA equivalent to a single cell was reported to be detectable even among some 910,000 naive CD8 T cells. When barcode sub-clustering was not used, chimeric consensus sequences inflated TCR diversity, with chimeras reaching as high as 47%. Modeling estimated around 3 recovered TCR RNA copies per cell, compared with about ten by digital PCR, which implies about 30% capture efficiency. The naive libraries included spiked-in Jurkat TCR RNA (10 copies' worth), and this Jurkat TCR RNA is not part of the donor repertoire. Identical TCR molecules sharing a barcode could cause highly expanded clone sizes to be underestimated. In CMV-specific effector cells, clones with more than 20 RNA copies contained over 99% of molecules, whereas in naive cells such clones contained under 1% of molecules.

This sequence originates from a human donor in good health. Some libraries in this study had Jurkat cell RNA spiked in. The sequence is built from TRBV7-9 and TRBJ1-4; D gene: possibly TRBD1, on 5 matching bases. The source material was naive CD8+ T cells from blood, with Jurkat cell RNA spiked in. This specimen's cell subset or site label, interpreted: FACS-sorted CD8+CD4-CCR7+CD45RA+ naive T cells. Here the CDR3 is given as CASSLVSTGGEKLFF. In nucleotide form, the sequence is TGTGCCAGCAGCTTAGTTTCCACCGGGGGTGAAAAACTGTTTTTT. Extended through the reference TRBV7-9 and TRBJ1-4 proteins, this CDR3 yields the full variable domain: DTGVSQNPRHKITKRGQNVTFRCDPISEHNRLYWYRQTLGQGPEFLTYFQNEAQLEKSRLLSDRFSAERPKGSFSTLEIQRTEQGDSAMYLCASSLVSTGGEKLFFGSGTQLSVL.